A single sample gave rise to the 15 T cell receptor beta chains below, sequenced in a study of response to subunit inactivated influenza vaccine. TCRdb independently ran MiXCR on the RT-PCR reads; one entry per CDR3 protein. The table has about 160,000 distinct CDR3 sequences, approximately 11% seen once. The input for sequencing was non-naive T cells sorted from PBMCs, taken about 40 days after vaccination. The receptors were gathered from a man aged 45-65 years who received an inactivated influenza vaccine.

This clonotype was found many times. The genes are TRBV28 and TRBJ1-5; D unclear. The CDR3 is made up of 12 amino acids. Germline-derived CDR1 and CDR2 are MDHEN and SYDVKM. V gave up 5 bases and J gave up 6 bases, with 8 bases separating them. The CDR3 region has the DNA TGTGCCAGCAGTCAAGGGAGTCAGCCCCAGCATTTT. Translation gives CASSQGSQPQHF.

This clonotype was counted between two and nine times. The chain combines TRBV6-2 or TRBV6-3 with TRBJ1-5; D gene unclear. CDR1 and CDR2 (germline): MNHEY, SVGEGT. The length of the CDR3 is 12 residues. V was trimmed by 5 bases and J by 6 bases, leaving 8 bases between them. DNA for the CDR3: TGTGCCAGCAGTGATTGGGTTCAGCCCCAGCATTTT. The encoded protein is CASSDWVQPQHF.

V usage is TRBV5-4 and J usage is TRBJ2-2; no definite D call. Trimming stripped 4 bases from V and 3 bases from J, with 13 bases between. The CDR3 length is 15 residues. Germline V gives CDR1 SGHNT, CDR2 YYREEE (reference sequence). CDR3 DNA sequence: TGTGCCAGCAGCAAACAAGGACGGGACACCGGGGAGCTGTTTTTT. Amino acids: CASSKQGRDTGELFF.

The chain employs TRBV15 and TRBJ1-5; D is unresolved. Germline CDR1 is LNHNV and CDR2 is YYDKDF (reference sequence). V lost 0 bases to trimming and J lost 11 bases, with 8 bases between them. This CDR3 region has 12 residues. CDR3 sequence: CATSRDKGSQHF. The CDR3 DNA reads TGTGCCACCAGCAGAGATAAGGGTTCCCAGCATTTT.

This clonotype was observed many times. The junction shows a germline mismatch at one end, possibly a read error. This sequence joins TRBV7-9 and TRBJ1-1; a weak D match, TRBD1 (6 bases). Germline CDR1 reads SEHNR; CDR2 reads FQNEAQ (reference sequence). This CDR3 contains 14 residues. CDR3 nucleotide sequence: TGTGCCAGCAGTTTAGAGGGGGGGAACACTGAAGCTTTCTTT. Protein product: CASSLEGGNTEAFF.

This clonotype was observed at least ten times. The DNA of the CDR3 is TGCAGTGCCCGGTGGGCGGGGAGCACCTACGAGCAGTACTTC. It translates to CSARWAGSTYEQYF. V gene TRBV20-1 combines with J gene TRBJ2-7; the D gene is possibly TRBD2 (6 bases). Trimming shortened V by 6 bases and J by 2 bases, and 17 bases separated the two germline ends. Germline loops: CDR1 DFQATT, CDR2 SNEGSKA (reference sequence). This CDR3 has 14 residues.

This clonotype was detected ten times or more. This sequence joins TRBV12-3 or TRBV12-4 and TRBJ1-1; the D is unclear. The CDR3 covers 15 residues. V dropped 3 bases and J dropped 0 bases, with 11 bases sitting between them. CDR3 in amino acids: CASSFSLGLNTEAFF. The CDR3 DNA reads as TGTGCCAGCAGTTTTAGTCTGGGATTGAACACTGAAGCTTTCTTT.

This clonotype was seen a few times. V gene TRBV7-2 combines with J gene TRBJ1-4; D perhaps matches TRBD1 (6 bases). This CDR3 spans 14 amino acids. Germline V gene lookup returns CDR1 SGHTA and CDR2 FQGNSA. V gave up 4 bases and J gave up 6 bases, with 12 bases separating them. CDR3 in amino acids: CASSSQGGDEKLFF. In DNA, the CDR3 is TGTGCCAGCAGCTCACAGGGAGGGGATGAAAAACTGTTTTTT. The full variable domain, in which reference TRBV7-2 and TRBJ1-4 provide the parts outside the CDR3, is GAGVSQSPSNKVTEKGKDVELRCDPISGHTALYWYRQSLGQGLEFLIYFQGNSAPDKSGLPSDRFSAERTGGSVSTLTIQRTQQEDSAVYLCASSSQGGDEKLFFGSGTQLSVL.

This clonotype was seen only a few times. The chain couples TRBV25-1 to TRBJ2-7; D unresolved. Germline V CDR1 and CDR2: MGHDK, SYGVNS. The V end was cut by 6 bases, the J end by 1 base, with 10 bases between. This CDR3 comprises 13 residues. Here the CDR3 reads CASRPPGSYEQYF. CDR3 coding DNA: TGTGCCAGCAGGCCCCCCGGTTCCTACGAGCAGTACTTC.

This clonotype has more than one count but fewer than ten. The genes are TRBV20-1 and TRBJ2-1, with 13 bases aligning to TRBD2. V dropped 1 base and J dropped 0; count of bases not matched to a gene: 9. Germline-derived CDR1 and CDR2 are DFQATT and SNEGSKA (reference sequence). The CDR3 has 19 residues. DNA for the CDR3: TGCAGTGCTAGAGGGACTAGCGGGAGTATTTACAGCTCCTACAATGAGCAGTTCTTC. This sequence encodes CSARGTSGSIYSSYNEQFF.

The chain links TRBV6-1 to TRBJ1-1; no definite D call. Germline-derived CDR1 and CDR2 are MNHNS and SASEGT. This CDR3 is 14 amino acids long. The ends were cut back, 6 bases at V and 0 bases at J, with 11 bases in the middle. The CDR3 is CASRDPFMNTEAFF. The CDR3 bases are TGTGCCAGCAGAGACCCGTTCATGAACACTGAAGCTTTCTTT.

CDR3: CASSPGPSEGGELFF. DNA of the CDR3: TGTGCCAGCAGCCCGGGACCCTCGGAGGGCGGGGAGCTGTTTTTT. This sequence joins TRBV5-6 and TRBJ2-2; possible D gene TRBD2, 6 bases. The length of the CDR3 is 15 residues. Germline V CDR1 and CDR2: SGHDT, YYEEEE. V dropped 4 bases and J dropped 7 bases, with 17 bases sitting between them. Filled out from reference TRBV5-6 and TRBJ2-2, the complete variable domain reads DAGVTQSPTHLIKTRGQQVTLRCSPKSGHDTVSWYQQALGQGPQFIFQYYEEEERQRGNFPDRFSGHQFPNYSSELNVNALLLGDSALYLCASSPGPSEGGELFFGEGSRLTVL.

The V and J genes are TRBV20-1 and TRBJ1-1; no firm D call. V was pared by 2 bases and J by 7 bases, with 8 bases between. There are 11 residues in the CDR3. Germline V gene data show CDR1 as DFQATT and CDR2 as SNEGSKA (reference sequence). The CDR3 DNA follows: TGCAGTGCTAGACACCGGGGTGAAGCTTTCTTT. This gives the protein CSARHRGEAFF.

This clonotype was counted ten times or more. CDR3 residues: CAISGYLNTEAFF. The CDR3 DNA reads as TGTGCCATCAGTGGGTACTTGAACACTGAAGCTTTCTTT. V usage is TRBV10-3 and J usage is TRBJ1-1; D not certain. Germline V lookup: CDR1 ENHRY, CDR2 SYGVKD. V dropped 4 bases and J dropped 0 bases, with 6 bases sitting between them. This CDR3 contains 13 residues.

The chain joins TRBV28 to TRBJ2-7, with D perhaps given as TRBD1 or TRBD2 (6 bases each). V lost 6 bases and J lost 7, with 25 bases in between. The length of the CDR3 is 16 residues. CDR1 is MDHEN and CDR2 is SYDVKM in the germline V gene. The CDR3 region has the DNA TGTGCCAGCAGACCCTTGGGTAGGGGGAGGCTGGGGGAGCAGTACTTC. This gives the protein CASRPLGRGRLGEQYF. The full variable domain, in which reference TRBV28 and TRBJ2-7 provide the parts outside the CDR3, is DVKVTQSSRYLVKRTGEKVFLECVQDMDHENMFWYRQDPGLGLRLIYFSYDVKMKEKGDIPEGYSVSREKKERFSLILESASTNQTSMYLCASRPLGRGRLGEQYFGPGTRLTVT.